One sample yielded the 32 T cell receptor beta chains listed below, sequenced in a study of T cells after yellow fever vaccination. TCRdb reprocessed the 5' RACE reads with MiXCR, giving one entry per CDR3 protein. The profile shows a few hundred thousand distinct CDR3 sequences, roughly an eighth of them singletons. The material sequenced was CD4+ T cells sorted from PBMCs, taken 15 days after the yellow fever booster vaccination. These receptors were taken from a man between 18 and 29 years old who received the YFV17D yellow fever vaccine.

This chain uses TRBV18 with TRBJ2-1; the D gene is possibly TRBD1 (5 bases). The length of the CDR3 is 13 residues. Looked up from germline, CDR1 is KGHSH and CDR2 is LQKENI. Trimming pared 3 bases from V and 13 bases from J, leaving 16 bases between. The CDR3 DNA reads TGTGCCAGCTCACCTCGGTCAGGCAGGGTCCAGTTCTTC. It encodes CASSPRSGRVQFF.

In DNA, the CDR3 is TGTGCCAGCAGCGGGCCGGGGGTTAACACCGGGGAGCTGTTTTTT. This sequence encodes CASSGPGVNTGELFF. This chain connects TRBV9 to TRBJ2-2, with D possibly matching TRBD2 (6 bases). Germline CDR1 and CDR2: SGDLS and YYNGEE. This CDR3 region has 15 residues. V lost 3 bases to trimming and J lost 2 bases, with 11 bases between them. Combining the CDR3 with reference TRBV9 and TRBJ2-2 gives the whole variable domain DSGVTQTPKHLITATGQRVTLRCSPRSGDLSVYWYQQSLDQGLQFLIQYYNGEERAKGNILERFSAQQFPDLHSELNLSSLELGDSALYFCASSGPGVNTGELFFGEGSRLTVL.

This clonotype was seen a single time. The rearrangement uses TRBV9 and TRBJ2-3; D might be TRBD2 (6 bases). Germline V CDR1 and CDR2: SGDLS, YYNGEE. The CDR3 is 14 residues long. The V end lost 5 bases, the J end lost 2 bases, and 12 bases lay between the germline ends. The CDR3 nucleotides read TGTGCCAGCAGTTCGAGCGGGCACACAGATACGCAGTATTTT. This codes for CASSSSGHTDTQYF.

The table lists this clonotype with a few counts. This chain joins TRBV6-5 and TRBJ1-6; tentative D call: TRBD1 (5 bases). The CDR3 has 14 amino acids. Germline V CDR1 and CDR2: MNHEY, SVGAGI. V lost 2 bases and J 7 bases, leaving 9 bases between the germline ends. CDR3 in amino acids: CASSYGGTNSPLHF. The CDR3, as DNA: TGTGCCAGCAGTTACGGGGGGACCAATTCACCCCTCCACTTT.

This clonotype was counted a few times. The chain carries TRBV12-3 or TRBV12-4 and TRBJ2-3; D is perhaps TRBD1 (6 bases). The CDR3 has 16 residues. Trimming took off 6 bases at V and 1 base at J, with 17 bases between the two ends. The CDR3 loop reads CASSLTTGSGTDTQYF. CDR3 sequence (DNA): TGTGCCAGCAGCCTCACCACAGGGTCGGGCACAGATACGCAGTATTTT.

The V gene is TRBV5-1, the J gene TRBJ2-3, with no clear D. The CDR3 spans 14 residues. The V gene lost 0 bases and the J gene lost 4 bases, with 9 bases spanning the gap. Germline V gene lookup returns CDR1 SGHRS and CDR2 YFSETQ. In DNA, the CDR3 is TGCGCCAGCAGCTTGGAAGGGTTGGCAGATACGCAGTATTTT. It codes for CASSLEGLADTQYF.

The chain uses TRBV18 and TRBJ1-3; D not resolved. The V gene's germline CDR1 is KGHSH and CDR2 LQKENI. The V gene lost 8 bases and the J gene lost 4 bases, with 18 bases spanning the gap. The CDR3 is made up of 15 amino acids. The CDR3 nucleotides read TGTGCCAGCCCATCGCCTGGCGGACGGGGAAACACCATATATTTT. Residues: CASPSPGGRGNTIYF. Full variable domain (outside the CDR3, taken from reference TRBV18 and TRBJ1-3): NAGVMQNPRHLVRRRGQEARLRCSPMKGHSHVYWYRQLPEEGLKFMVYLQKENIIDESGMPKERFSAEFPKEGPSILRIQQVVRGDSAAYFCASPSPGGRGNTIYFGEGSWLTVV.

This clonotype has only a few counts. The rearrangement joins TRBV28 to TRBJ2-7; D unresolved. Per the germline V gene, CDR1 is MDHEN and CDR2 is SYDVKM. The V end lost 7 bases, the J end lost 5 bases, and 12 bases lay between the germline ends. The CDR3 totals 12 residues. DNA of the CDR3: TGTGCCAGCACTACATCGGGCCACGAGCAGTACGTC. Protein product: CASTTSGHEQYV.

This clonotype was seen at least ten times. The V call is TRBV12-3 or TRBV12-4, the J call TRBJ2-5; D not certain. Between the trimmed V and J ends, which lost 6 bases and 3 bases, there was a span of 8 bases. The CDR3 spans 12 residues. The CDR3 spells CASSWQEETQYF. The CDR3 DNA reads TGTGCCAGCAGCTGGCAGGAAGAGACCCAGTACTTC.

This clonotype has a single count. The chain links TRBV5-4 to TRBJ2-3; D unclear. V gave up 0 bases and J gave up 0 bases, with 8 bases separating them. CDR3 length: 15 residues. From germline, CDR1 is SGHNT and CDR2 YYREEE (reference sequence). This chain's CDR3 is CASSLDTISTDTQYF. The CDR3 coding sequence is TGTGCCAGCAGCTTGGACACTATAAGCACAGATACGCAGTATTTT.

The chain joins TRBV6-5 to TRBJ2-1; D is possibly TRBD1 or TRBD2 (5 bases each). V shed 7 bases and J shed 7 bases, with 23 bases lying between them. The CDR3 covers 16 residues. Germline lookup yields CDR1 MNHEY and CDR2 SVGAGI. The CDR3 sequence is CASNNQRDGRRNEQFF. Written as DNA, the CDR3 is TGTGCCAGCAACAACCAACGGGACGGAAGAAGAAATGAGCAGTTCTTC.

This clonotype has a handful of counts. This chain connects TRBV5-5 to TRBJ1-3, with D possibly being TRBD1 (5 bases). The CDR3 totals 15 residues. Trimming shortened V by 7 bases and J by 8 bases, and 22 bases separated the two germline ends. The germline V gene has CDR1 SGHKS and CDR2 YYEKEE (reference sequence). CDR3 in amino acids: CASHQSGTPIDTIYF. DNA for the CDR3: TGTGCCAGCCACCAATCGGGGACCCCTATAGACACCATATATTTT.

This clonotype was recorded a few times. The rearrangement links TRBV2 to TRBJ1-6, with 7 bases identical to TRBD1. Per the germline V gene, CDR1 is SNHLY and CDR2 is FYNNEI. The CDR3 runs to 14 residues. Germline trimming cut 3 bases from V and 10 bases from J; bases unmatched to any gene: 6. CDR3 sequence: CASSEDRRGSPLHF. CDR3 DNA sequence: TGTGCCAGCAGTGAGGACAGGCGGGGGTCACCCCTCCACTTT.

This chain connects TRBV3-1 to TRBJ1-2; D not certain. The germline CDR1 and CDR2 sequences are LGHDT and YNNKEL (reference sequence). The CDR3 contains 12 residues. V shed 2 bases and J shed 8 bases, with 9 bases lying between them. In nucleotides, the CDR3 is TGTGCCAGCAGCCAAAACCTTGGGGGCTACACCTTC. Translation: CASSQNLGGYTF. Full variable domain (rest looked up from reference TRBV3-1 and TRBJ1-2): DTAVSQTPKYLVTQMGNDKSIKCEQNLGHDTMYWYKQDSKKFLKIMFSYNNKELIINETVPNRFSPKSPDKAHLNLHINSLELGDSAVYFCASSQNLGGYTFGSGTRLTVV.

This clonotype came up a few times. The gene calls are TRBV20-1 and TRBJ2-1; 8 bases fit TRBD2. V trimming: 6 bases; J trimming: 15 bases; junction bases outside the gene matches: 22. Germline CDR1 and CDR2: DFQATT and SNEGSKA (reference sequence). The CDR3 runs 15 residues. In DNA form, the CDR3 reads TGCAGTGCCAATAGCGGGGTTTCTACCTCAATTACACGGTTCTTC. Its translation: CSANSGVSTSITRFF.

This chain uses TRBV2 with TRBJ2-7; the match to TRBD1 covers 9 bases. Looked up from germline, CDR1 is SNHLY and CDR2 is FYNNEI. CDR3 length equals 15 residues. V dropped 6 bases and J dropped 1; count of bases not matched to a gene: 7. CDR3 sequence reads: CASSRDRVGSYEQYF. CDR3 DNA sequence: TGTGCCAGCAGCCGGGACAGGGTTGGGTCCTACGAGCAGTACTTC.

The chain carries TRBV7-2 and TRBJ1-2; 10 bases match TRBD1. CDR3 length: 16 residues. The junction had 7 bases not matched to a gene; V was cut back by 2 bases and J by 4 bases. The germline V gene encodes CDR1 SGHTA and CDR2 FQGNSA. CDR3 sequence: CASSLSGTGVGYGYTF. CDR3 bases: TGTGCCAGCAGCTTATCAGGGACAGGGGTTGGCTATGGCTACACCTTC. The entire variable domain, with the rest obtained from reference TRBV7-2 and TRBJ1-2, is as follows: GAGVSQSPSNKVTEKGKDVELRCDPISGHTALYWYRQSLGQGLEFLIYFQGNSAPDKSGLPSDRFSAERTGGSVSTLTIQRTQQEDSAVYLCASSLSGTGVGYGYTFGSGTRLTVV.

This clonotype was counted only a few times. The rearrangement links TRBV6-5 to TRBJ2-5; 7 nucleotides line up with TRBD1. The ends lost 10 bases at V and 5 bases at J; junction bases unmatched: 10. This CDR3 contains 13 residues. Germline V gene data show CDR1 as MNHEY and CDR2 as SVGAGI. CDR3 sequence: CATRQGQGETQYF. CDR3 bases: TGTGCCACCCGACAGGGCCAGGGCGAGACCCAGTACTTC.

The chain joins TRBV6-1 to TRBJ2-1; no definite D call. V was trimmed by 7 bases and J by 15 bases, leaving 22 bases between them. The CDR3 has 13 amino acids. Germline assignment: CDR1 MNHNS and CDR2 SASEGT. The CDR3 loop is CASNPELGYLVFF. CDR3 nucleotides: TGTGCCAGCAACCCGGAGCTCGGGTACCTTGTGTTCTTC.

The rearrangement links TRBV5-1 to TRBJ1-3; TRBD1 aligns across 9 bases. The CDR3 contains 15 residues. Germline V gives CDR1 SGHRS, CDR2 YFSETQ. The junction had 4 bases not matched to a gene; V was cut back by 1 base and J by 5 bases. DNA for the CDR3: TGCGCCAGCAGCTTGACAGGGGGCTCGAGAAACACCATATATTTT. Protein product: CASSLTGGSRNTIYF.

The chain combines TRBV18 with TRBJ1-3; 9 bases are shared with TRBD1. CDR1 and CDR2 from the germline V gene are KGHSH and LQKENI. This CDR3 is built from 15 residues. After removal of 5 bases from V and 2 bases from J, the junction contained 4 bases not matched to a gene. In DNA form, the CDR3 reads TGTGCCAGCTCAACCGGGACAGGGACTGGAAACACCATATATTTT. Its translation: CASSTGTGTGNTIYF. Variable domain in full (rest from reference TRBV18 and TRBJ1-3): NAGVMQNPRHLVRRRGQEARLRCSPMKGHSHVYWYRQLPEEGLKFMVYLQKENIIDESGMPKERFSAEFPKEGPSILRIQQVVRGDSAAYFCASSTGTGTGNTIYFGEGSWLTVV.

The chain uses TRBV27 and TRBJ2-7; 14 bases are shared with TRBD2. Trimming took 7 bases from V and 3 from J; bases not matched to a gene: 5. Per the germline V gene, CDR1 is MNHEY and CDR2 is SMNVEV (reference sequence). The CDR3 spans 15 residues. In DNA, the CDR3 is TGTGCCAGCACCCGGACTAGCGGGGGGTTCTACGAGCAGTACTTC. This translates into CASTRTSGGFYEQYF.

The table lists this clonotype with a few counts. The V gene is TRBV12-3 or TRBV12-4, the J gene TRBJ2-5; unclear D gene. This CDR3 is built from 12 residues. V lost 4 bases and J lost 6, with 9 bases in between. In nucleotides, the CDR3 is TGTGCCAGCAGTTCGGGCCTCAAGACCCAGTACTTC. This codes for CASSSGLKTQYF.

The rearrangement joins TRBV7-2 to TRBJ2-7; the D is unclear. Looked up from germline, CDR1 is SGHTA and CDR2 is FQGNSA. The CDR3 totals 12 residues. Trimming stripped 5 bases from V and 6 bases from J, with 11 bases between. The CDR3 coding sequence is TGTGCCAGCAGCCTAACGACCTCCGAGCAGTACTTC. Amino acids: CASSLTTSEQYF.

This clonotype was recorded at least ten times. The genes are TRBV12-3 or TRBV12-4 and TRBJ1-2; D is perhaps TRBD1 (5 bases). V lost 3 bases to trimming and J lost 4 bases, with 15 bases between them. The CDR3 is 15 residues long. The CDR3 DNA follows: TGTGCCAGCAGTTTCGGGCAGGGCGGCGGCTATGGCTACACCTTC. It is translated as CASSFGQGGGYGYTF.

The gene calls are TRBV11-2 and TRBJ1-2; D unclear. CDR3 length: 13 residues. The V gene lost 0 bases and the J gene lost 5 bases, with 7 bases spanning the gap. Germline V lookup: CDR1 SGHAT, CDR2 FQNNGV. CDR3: CASSLDQGYGYTF. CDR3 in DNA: TGTGCCAGCAGCTTAGATCAAGGGTATGGCTACACCTTC.

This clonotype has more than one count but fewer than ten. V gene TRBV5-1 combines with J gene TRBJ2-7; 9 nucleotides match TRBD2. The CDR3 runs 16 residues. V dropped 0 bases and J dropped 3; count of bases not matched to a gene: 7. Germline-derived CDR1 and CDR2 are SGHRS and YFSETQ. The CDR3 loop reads CASSLGRAGGGYEQYF. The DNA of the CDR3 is TGCGCCAGCAGCTTGGGTCGAGCGGGGGGCGGCTACGAGCAGTACTTC.

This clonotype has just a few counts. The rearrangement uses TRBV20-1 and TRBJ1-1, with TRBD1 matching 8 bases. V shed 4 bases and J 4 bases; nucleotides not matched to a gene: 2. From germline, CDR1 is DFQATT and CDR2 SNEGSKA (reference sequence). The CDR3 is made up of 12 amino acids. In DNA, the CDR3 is TGCAGTGCTAATACAGGGGGCACTGAAGCTTTCTTT. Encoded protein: CSANTGGTEAFF.

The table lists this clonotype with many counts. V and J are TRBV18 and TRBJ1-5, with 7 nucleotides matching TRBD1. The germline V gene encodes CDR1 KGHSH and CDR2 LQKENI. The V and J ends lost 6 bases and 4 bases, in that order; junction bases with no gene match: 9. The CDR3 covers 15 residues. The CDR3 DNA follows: TGTGCCAGCTCCCCCAGGGGGGGCGGAAATCAGCCCCAGCATTTT. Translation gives CASSPRGGGNQPQHF.

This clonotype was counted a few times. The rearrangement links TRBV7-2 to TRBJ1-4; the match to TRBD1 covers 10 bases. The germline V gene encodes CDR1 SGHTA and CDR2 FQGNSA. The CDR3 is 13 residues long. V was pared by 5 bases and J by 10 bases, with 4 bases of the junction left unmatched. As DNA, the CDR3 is TGTGCCAGCAGCCCAGGACAGGGGGGAAAACTGTTTTTT. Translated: CASSPGQGGKLFF.

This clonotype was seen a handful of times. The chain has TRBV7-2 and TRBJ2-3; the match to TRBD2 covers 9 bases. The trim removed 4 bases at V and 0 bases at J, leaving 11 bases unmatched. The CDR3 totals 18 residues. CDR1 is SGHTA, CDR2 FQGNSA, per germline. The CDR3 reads CASSSPVAGAASTDTQYF. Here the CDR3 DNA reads TGTGCCAGCAGCTCTCCGGTAGCGGGGGCCGCTAGCACAGATACGCAGTATTTT.

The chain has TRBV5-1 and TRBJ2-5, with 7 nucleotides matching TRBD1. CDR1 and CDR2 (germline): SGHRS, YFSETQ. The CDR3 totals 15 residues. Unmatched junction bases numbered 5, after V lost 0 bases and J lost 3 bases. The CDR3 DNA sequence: TGCGCCAGCAGCTTGGCCGAGGGGGCAAAAGAGACCCAGTACTTC. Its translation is CASSLAEGAKETQYF.